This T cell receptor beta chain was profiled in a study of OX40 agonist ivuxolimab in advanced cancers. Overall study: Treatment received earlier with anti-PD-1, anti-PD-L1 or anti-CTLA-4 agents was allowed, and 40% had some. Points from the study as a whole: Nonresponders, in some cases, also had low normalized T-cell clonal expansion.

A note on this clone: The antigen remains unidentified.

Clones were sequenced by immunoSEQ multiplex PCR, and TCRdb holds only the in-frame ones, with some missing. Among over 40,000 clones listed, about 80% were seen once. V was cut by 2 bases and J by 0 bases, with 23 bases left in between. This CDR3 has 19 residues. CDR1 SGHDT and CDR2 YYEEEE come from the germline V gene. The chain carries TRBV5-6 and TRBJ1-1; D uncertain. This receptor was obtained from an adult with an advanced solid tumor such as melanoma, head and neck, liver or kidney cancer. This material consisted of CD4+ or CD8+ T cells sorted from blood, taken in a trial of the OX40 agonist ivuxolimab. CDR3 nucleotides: TGTGCCAGCAGCTTACGGTATTTGACACTGAGGTCGGTGAACACTGAAGCTTTCTTT. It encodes CASSLRYLTLRSVNTEAFF.